This TCR beta chain was found in a study of blood T cell repertoires in COVID-19. Seattle-derived patients entered the study during active infection and were followed longitudinally. Per the authors' pipeline: Estimates of nucleated cell counts were drawn from the amplification of reference gene primers. The protocol was immunoSEQ multiplex PCR, while the TCRdb copy is restricted to in-frame clones and leaves out a portion. V and J calls and clone size are those listed in that table; D and trimming were worked out from the DNA. The table has some 220,000 clones, over 80% seen once. This clone was detected once. The CDR3 is made up of 13 amino acids. Germline V gene sequence: CDR1 GTSNPN, CDR2 SVGIG (reference sequence).

This sequence joins TRBV30 and TRBJ1-2, with 8 bases lining up with TRBD1. Sequenced sample: peripheral blood. The TCR sequence derives from a woman in her 30s with COVID-19, enrolled during active disease. This chain's CDR3 is CAHGTGFSYGYTF. The DNA for the CDR3 is TGTGCTCACGGGACAGGATTCTCCTATGGCTACACCTTC.